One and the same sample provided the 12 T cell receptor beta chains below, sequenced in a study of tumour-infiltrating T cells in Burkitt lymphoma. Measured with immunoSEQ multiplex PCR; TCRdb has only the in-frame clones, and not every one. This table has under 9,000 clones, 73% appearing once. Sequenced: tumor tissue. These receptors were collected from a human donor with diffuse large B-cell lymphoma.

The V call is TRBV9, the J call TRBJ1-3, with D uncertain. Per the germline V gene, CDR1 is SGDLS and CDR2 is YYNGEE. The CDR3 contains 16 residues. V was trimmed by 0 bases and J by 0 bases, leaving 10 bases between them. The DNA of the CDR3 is TGTGCCAGCAGCGTAGTGGGCGGATTCTCTGGAAACACCATATATTTT. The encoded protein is CASSVVGGFSGNTIYF.

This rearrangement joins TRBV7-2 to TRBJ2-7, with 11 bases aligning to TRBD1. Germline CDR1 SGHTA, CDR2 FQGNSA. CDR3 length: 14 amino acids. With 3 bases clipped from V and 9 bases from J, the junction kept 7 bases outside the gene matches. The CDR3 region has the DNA TGTGCCAGCAGCTTGGGACAGGGGGGGCGATGGCAGTACTTC. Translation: CASSLGQGGRWQYF. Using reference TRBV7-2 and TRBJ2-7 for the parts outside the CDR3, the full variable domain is GAGVSQSPSNKVTEKGKDVELRCDPISGHTALYWYRQSLGQGLEFLIYFQGNSAPDKSGLPSDRFSAERTGGSVSTLTIQRTQQEDSAVYLCASSLGQGGRWQYFGPGTRLTVT.

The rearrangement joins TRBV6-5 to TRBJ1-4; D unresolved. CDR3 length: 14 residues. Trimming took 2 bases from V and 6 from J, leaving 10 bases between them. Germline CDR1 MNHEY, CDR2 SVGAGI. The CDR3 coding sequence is TGTGCCAGCAGTTACAAGAGCGGAGATGAAAAACTGTTTTTT. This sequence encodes CASSYKSGDEKLFF.

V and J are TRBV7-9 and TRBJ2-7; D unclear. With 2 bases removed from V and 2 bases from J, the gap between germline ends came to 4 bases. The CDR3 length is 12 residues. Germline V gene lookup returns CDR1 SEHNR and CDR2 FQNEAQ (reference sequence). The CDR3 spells CASSLYTYEQYF. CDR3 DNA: TGTGCCAGCAGCTTATACACCTACGAGCAGTACTTC. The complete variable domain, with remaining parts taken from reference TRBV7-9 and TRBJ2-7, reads DTGVSQNPRHKITKRGQNVTFRCDPISEHNRLYWYRQTLGQGPEFLTYFQNEAQLEKSRLLSDRFSAERPKGSFSTLEIQRTEQGDSAMYLCASSLYTYEQYFGPGTRLTVT.

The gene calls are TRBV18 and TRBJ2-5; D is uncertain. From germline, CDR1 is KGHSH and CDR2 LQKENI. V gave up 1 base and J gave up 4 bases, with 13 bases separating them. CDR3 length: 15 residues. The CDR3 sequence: CASSPRRNERETQYF. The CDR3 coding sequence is TGTGCCAGCTCACCACGAAGGAATGAACGAGAGACCCAGTACTTC.

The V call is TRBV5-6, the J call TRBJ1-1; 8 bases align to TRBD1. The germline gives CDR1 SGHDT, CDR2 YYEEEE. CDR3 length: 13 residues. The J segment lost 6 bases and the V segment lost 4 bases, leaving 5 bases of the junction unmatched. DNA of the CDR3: TGTGCCAGCAGCGACGTACAGGGGGCTGAAGCTTTCTTT. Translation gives CASSDVQGAEAFF.

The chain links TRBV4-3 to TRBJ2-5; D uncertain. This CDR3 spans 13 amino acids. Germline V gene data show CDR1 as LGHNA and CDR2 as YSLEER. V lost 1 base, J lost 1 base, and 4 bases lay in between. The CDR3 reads CASSQGAQETQYF. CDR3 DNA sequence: TGCGCCAGCAGCCAAGGAGCCCAAGAGACCCAGTACTTC.

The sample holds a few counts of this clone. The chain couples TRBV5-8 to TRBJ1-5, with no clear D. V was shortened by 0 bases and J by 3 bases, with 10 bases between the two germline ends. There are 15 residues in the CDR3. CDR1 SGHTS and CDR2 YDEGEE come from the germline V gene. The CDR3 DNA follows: TGTGCCAGCAGCTTGGGGGAGTTTAACAATCAGCCCCAGCATTTT. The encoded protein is CASSLGEFNNQPQHF.

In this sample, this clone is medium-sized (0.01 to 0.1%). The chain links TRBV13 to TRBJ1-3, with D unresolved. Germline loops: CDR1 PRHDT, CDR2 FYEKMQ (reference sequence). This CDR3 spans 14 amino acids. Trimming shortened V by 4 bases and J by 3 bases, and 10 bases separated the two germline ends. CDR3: CASSSRTDGNTIYF. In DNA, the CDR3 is TGTGCCAGCAGCTCCCGGACGGATGGAAACACCATATATTTT.

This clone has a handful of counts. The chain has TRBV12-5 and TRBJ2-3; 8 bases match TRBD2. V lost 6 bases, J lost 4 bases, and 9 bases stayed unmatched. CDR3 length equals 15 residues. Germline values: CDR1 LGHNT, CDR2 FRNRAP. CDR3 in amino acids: CASGYRGGSADTQYF. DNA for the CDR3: TGTGCTAGTGGCTACCGGGGGGGGAGCGCAGATACGCAGTATTTT. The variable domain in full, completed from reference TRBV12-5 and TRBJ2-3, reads DARVTQTPRHKVTEMGQEVTMRCQPILGHNTVFWYRQTMMQGLELLAYFRNRAPLDDSGMPKDRFSAEMPDATLATLKIQPSEPRDSAVYFCASGYRGGSADTQYFGPGTRLTVL.

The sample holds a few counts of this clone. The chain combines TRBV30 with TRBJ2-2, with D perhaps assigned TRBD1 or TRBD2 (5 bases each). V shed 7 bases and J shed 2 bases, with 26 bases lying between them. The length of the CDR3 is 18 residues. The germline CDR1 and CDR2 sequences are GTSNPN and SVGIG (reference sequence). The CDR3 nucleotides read TGTGCCTCCCCTGCCCAGGGACCGTCCCTCTCTAACACCGGGGAGCTGTTTTTT. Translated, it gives CASPAQGPSLSNTGELFF. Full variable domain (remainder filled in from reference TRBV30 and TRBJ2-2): SQTIHQWPATLVQPVGSPLSLECTVEGTSNPNLYWYRQAAGRGLQLLFYSVGIGQISSEVPQNLSASRPQDRQFILSSKKLLLSDSGFYLCASPAQGPSLSNTGELFFGEGSRLTVL.

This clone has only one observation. This CDR3 reads CASSPVGGQGAETQYF. DNA of the CDR3: TGTGCCAGCAGCCCCGTTGGCGGACAGGGGGCAGAGACCCAGTACTTC. The chain uses TRBV7-6 and TRBJ2-5; 11 bases map to TRBD1. This CDR3 contains 16 residues. Germline trimming cut 5 bases from V and 4 bases from J; bases unmatched to any gene: 9. Germline V gene sequence: CDR1 SGHVS, CDR2 FNYEAQ.